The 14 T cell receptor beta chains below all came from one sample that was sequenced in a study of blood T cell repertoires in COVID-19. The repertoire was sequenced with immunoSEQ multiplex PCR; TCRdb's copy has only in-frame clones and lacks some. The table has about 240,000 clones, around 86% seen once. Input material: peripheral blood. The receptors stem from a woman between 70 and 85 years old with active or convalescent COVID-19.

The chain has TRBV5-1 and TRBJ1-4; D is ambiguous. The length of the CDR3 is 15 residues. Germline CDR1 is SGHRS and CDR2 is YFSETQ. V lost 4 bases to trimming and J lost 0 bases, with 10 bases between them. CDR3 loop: CASSPGPSTNEKLFF. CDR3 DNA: TGCGCCAGCAGCCCCGGTCCCTCAACTAATGAAAAACTGTTTTTT.

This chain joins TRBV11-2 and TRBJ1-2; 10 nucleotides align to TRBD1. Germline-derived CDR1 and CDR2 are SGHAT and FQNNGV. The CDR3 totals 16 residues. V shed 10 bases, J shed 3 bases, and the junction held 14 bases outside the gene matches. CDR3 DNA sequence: TGTGCCACCCCCAGGCGGGGACAGGGGCCTGACTATGGCTACACCTTC. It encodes CATPRRGQGPDYGYTF. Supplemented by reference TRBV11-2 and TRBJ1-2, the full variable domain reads EAGVAQSPRYKIIEKRQSVAFWCNPISGHATLYWYQQILGQGPKLLIQFQNNGVVDDSQLPKDRFSAERLKGVDSTLKIQPAKLEDSAVYLCATPRRGQGPDYGYTFGSGTRLTVV.

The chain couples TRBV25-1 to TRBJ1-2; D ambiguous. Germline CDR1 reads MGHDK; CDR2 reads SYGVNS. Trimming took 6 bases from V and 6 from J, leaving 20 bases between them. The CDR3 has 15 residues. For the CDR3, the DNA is TGTGCCAGCAGCCCCGGAGGCTCGATGAAGGATGGCTACACCTTC. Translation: CASSPGGSMKDGYTF.

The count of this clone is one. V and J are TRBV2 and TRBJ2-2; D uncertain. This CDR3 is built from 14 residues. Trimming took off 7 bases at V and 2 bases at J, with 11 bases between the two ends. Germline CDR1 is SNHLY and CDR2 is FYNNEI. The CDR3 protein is CASTFDINTGELFF. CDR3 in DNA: TGTGCCAGCACGTTTGACATTAACACCGGGGAGCTGTTTTTT.

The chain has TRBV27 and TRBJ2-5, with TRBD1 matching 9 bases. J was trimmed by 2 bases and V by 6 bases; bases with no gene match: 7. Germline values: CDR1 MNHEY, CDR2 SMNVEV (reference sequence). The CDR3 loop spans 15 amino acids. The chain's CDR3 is CASRTTGGLQETQYF. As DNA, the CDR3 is TGTGCCAGCAGAACGACAGGGGGGCTGCAAGAGACCCAGTACTTC.

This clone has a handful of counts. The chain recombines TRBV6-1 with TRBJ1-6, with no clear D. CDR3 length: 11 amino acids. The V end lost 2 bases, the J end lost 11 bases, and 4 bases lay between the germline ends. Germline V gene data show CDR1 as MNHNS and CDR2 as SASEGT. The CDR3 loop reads CASSEPTPLHF. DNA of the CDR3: TGTGCCAGCAGTGAACCTACACCCCTCCACTTT.

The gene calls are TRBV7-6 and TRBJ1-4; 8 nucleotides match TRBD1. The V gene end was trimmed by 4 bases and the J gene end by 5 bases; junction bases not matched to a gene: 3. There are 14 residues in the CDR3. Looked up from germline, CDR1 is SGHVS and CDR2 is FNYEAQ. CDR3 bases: TGTGCCAGCAGCTCACAGGGGGGGAATGAAAAACTGTTTTTT. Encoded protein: CASSSQGGNEKLFF.

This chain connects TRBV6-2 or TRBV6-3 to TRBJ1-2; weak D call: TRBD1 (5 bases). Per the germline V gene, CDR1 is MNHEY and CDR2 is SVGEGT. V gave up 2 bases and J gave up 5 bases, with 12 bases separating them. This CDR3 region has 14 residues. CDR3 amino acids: CASSYGDSYYGYTF. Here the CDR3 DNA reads TGTGCCAGCAGTTACGGAGACAGCTATTATGGCTACACCTTC.

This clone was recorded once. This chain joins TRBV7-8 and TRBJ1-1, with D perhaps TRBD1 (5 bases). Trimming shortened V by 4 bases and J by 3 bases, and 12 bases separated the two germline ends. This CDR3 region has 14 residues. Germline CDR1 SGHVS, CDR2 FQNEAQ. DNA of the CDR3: TGTGCCAGCAGCTCAGCCGGGGGGGACACTGAAGCTTTCTTT. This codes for CASSSAGGDTEAFF.

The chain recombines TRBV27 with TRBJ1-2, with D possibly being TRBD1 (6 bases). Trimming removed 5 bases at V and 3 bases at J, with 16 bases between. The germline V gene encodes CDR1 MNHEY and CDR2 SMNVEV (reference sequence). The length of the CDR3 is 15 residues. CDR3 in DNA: TGTGCCAGCAGTGGGGGACACTCGGGTGACTATGGCTACACCTTC. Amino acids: CASSGGHSGDYGYTF.

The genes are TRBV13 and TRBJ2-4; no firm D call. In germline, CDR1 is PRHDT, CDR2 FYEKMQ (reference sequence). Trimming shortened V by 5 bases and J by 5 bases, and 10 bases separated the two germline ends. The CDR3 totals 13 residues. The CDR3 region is CASSQGRENIQYF. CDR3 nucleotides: TGTGCCAGCAGCCAAGGTCGGGAAAACATTCAGTACTTC.

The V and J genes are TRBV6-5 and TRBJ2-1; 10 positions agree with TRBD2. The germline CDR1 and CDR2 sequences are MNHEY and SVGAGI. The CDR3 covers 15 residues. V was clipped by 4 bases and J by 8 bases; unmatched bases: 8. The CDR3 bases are TGTGCCAGCAGTTCGCCGGGACTAGCGATGCATGAGCAGTTCTTC. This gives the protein CASSSPGLAMHEQFF.

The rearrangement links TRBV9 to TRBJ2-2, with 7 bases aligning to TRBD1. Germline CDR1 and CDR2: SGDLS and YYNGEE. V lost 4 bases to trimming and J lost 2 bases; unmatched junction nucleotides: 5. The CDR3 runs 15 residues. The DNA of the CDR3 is TGTGCCAGCAGCCCGACAGGGCCAAACACCGGGGAGCTGTTTTTT. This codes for CASSPTGPNTGELFF.

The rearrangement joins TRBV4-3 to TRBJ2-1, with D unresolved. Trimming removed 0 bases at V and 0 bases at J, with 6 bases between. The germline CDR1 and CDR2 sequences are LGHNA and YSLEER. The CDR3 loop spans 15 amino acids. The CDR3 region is CASSQDPGSYNEQFF. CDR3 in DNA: TGCGCCAGCAGCCAAGATCCGGGCTCCTACAATGAGCAGTTCTTC.